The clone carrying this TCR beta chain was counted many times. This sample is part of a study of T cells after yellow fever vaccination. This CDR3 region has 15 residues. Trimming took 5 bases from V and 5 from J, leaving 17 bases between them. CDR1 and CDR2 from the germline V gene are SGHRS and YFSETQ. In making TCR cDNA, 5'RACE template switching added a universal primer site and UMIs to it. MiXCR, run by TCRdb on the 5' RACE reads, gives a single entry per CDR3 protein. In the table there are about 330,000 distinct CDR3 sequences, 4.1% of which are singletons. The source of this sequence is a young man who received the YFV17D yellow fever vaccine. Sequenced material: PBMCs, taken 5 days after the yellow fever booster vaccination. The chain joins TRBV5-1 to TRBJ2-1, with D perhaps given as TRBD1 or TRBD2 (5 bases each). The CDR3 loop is CASRPGTQPHNEQFF. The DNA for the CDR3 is TGCGCCAGCAGACCCGGGACCCAGCCCCACAATGAGCAGTTCTTC. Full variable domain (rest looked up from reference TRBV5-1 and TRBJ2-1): KAGVTQTPRYLIKTRGQQVTLSCSPISGHRSVSWYQQTPGQGLQFLFEYFSETQRNKGNFPGRFSGRQFSNSRSEMNVSTLELGDSALYLCASRPGTQPHNEQFFGPGTRLTVL.